One and the same sample provided the 27 T cell receptor beta chains below, sequenced in a study of T cell responses to AZD1222 COVID-19 vaccine. Clones were sequenced by immunoSEQ multiplex PCR, and TCRdb holds only the in-frame ones, with some missing. The sample lists about 120,000 clones, over 75% seen once, with about 3.5% in the top ten. The source was peripheral blood, collected on day 0 of AZD1222 vaccination. The receptor source for this set is an adult in good health.

The chain recombines TRBV6-5 with TRBJ1-6; D gene unclear. This CDR3 contains 15 residues. Trimming removed 5 bases from V and 10 bases from J, with 18 bases in between. CDR1 MNHEY and CDR2 SVGAGI come from the germline V gene. The CDR3 sequence is CASSPRGPERSPLHF. The CDR3 coding sequence is TGTGCCAGCAGTCCACGTGGACCGGAAAGGTCACCCCTCCACTTT.

The chain links TRBV12-5 to TRBJ1-6; TRBD1 matches at 7 bases. The CDR3 sequence is 13 residues long. Losses at the gene ends were 9 bases for V and 9 bases for J; bases not matched to a gene: 8. CDR1 and CDR2 (germline): LGHNT, FRNRAP. The CDR3 nucleotides read TGTGCTAGCCAGGGGGACGGGTCTTCACCCCTCCACTTT. Translated, it gives CASQGDGSSPLHF.

The chain links TRBV7-9 to TRBJ1-2, with D possibly matching TRBD1 (5 bases). Trimming left V 3 bases short and J 8 bases short, with 19 bases between. The germline V gene encodes CDR1 SEHNR and CDR2 FQNEAQ (reference sequence). CDR3 length: 15 residues. Here the CDR3 reads CASSFQDTSLKGYTF. CDR3 DNA: TGTGCCAGCAGCTTTCAGGACACGTCCCTGAAGGGCTACACCTTC.

In this sample, this clone turned up once. The rearrangement joins TRBV12-3 or TRBV12-4 to TRBJ2-1, with TRBD1 matching over 8 bases. The trim removed 3 bases at V and 14 bases at J, leaving 6 bases unmatched. CDR3 size: 12 residues. CDR3 DNA: TGTGCCAGCAGTTTTTCGGACAGGGTGGAGTTCTTC. This gives the protein CASSFSDRVEFF.

The chain links TRBV2 to TRBJ1-1; the D gene is possibly TRBD1 (5 bases). V gave up 4 bases and J gave up 3 bases, with 15 bases separating them. The CDR3 sequence is 15 residues long. CDR1 is SNHLY, CDR2 FYNNEI, per germline. This CDR3 is CASSVIGAGDTEAFF. DNA of the CDR3: TGTGCCAGCAGTGTGATAGGGGCGGGGGACACTGAAGCTTTCTTT.

The chain employs TRBV18 and TRBJ2-2; D is tentatively TRBD1 or TRBD2 (5 bases each). The ends were cut back, 3 bases at V and 5 bases at J, with 13 bases in the middle. The CDR3 length is 15 residues. CDR1 and CDR2 from the germline V gene are KGHSH and LQKENI. The CDR3 DNA reads as TGTGCCAGCTCACCTGAGCCGAGGGGTACCGGGGAGCTGTTTTTT. As protein: CASSPEPRGTGELFF.

The chain has TRBV5-1 and TRBJ2-2; TRBD1 is a possible D gene (6 bases). Trimming took 2 bases from V and 1 from J, leaving 9 bases between them. The CDR3 runs 15 residues. Germline V lookup: CDR1 SGHRS, CDR2 YFSETQ. CDR3 amino acids: CASSFSRGNTGELFF. CDR3 in DNA: TGCGCCAGCAGCTTCTCCAGGGGGAACACCGGGGAGCTGTTTTTT.

The CDR3 coding sequence is TGTGCCAGCAGCGCCTCAACAGGAGTCGACTATGGCTACACCTTC. Its protein product is CASSASTGVDYGYTF. The chain carries TRBV5-6 and TRBJ1-2, with D tentatively TRBD1 (5 bases). Germline V gene sequence: CDR1 SGHDT, CDR2 YYEEEE. The V end lost 4 bases, the J end lost 3 bases, and 16 bases lay between the germline ends. CDR3 length: 15 amino acids.

The J gene is TRBJ2-3, the V gene TRBV10-3, with TRBD2 identical over 7 bases. V lost 11 bases, J lost 4 bases, and 12 bases stayed unmatched. Germline V gene sequence: CDR1 ENHRY, CDR2 SYGVKD. This CDR3 contains 14 residues. CDR3: CAGGRGGSSDTQYF. CDR3 bases: TGTGCCGGTGGACGCGGGGGTTCCTCAGATACGCAGTATTTT.

This rearrangement joins TRBV4-3 to TRBJ2-6; tentatively, D is TRBD2 (7 bases). The germline V gene has CDR1 LGHNA and CDR2 YSLEER. CDR3 length equals 15 residues. The ends were cut back, 3 bases at V and 4 bases at J, with 10 bases in the middle. In DNA form, the CDR3 reads TGCGCCAGCAGCCATCGGGGGGCAGGGGCCAACGTCCTGACTTTC. This codes for CASSHRGAGANVLTF.

The rearrangement links TRBV6-2 or TRBV6-3 to TRBJ2-5; no definite D call. Germline CDR1 and CDR2: MNHEY and SVGEGT. The CDR3 has 11 residues. With 3 bases removed from V and 3 bases from J, the gap between germline ends came to 2 bases. The CDR3 nucleotides are TGTGCCAGCAGTTATAAAGAGACCCAGTACTTC. Translating it yields CASSYKETQYF.

The chain couples TRBV6-5 to TRBJ1-5; a possible D gene is TRBD1 (6 bases). This CDR3 spans 15 amino acids. CDR1 is MNHEY, CDR2 SVGAGI, per germline. The ends were cut back, 0 bases at V and 4 bases at J, with 10 bases in the middle. CDR3 sequence reads: CASSYSRQGNQPQHF. The DNA of the CDR3 is TGTGCCAGCAGTTACTCGAGGCAGGGGAATCAGCCCCAGCATTTT.

This clone showed up just once. The chain employs TRBV5-4 and TRBJ1-2; D is possibly TRBD1 (6 bases). The CDR3 covers 12 residues. The germline V gene encodes CDR1 SGHNT and CDR2 YYREEE (reference sequence). V was cut by 3 bases and J by 5 bases, with 8 bases left in between. The CDR3 sequence: CASSSQGYGYTF. CDR3 sequence (DNA): TGTGCCAGCAGCTCACAGGGTTATGGCTACACCTTC.

V usage is TRBV5-6 and J usage is TRBJ2-7; 10 bases are a match to TRBD1. Germline lookup yields CDR1 SGHDT and CDR2 YYEEEE. V lost 4 bases to trimming and J lost 4 bases; unmatched junction nucleotides: 8. This CDR3 region has 15 residues. CDR3 sequence reads: CASSDDRGRSYEQYF. In DNA, the CDR3 is TGTGCCAGCAGCGATGACAGGGGGCGTTCTTACGAGCAGTACTTC.

The rearrangement uses TRBV3-1 (or the pseudogene TRBV3-2) and TRBJ1-6, with D hard to call. This CDR3 is built from 13 residues. In germline, CDR1 is LGHDT, CDR2 YNNKEL (reference sequence). Trimming pared 3 bases from V and 7 bases from J, leaving 7 bases between. The CDR3 spells CASSHPINSPLHF. In DNA form, the CDR3 reads TGTGCCAGCAGCCACCCGATCAATTCACCCCTCCACTTT.

The rearrangement links TRBV7-9 to TRBJ2-7; TRBD2 matches at 8 bases. V trimming: 5 bases; J trimming: 4 bases; junction bases outside the gene matches: 10. This CDR3 contains 15 residues. Germline lookup yields CDR1 SEHNR and CDR2 FQNEAQ (reference sequence). The CDR3 DNA reads as TGTGCCAGCAGCCTTGATCAGGCTAGCGGGTACGAGCAGTACTTC. It specifies CASSLDQASGYEQYF.

This chain uses TRBV29-1 with TRBJ2-2, with 9 bases lining up with TRBD1. CDR1 and CDR2 (germline): SQVTM, ANQGSEA. Trimming removed 4 bases from V and 3 bases from J; junction bases left unmatched: 9. CDR3 size: 16 residues. CDR3 DNA sequence: TGCAGCGTTGCACAGGGGGCGCGAACAGACACCGGGGAGCTGTTTTTT. It encodes CSVAQGARTDTGELFF.

The rearrangement uses TRBV7-9 and TRBJ1-5; 7 nucleotides align to TRBD1. CDR1 and CDR2 (germline): SEHNR, FQNEAQ (reference sequence). The CDR3 length is 15 residues. V shed 3 bases and J 2 bases; nucleotides not matched to a gene: 4. CDR3 sequence: CASSLQGEGNQPQHF. Written as DNA, the CDR3 is TGTGCCAGCAGCTTGCAGGGGGAGGGCAATCAGCCCCAGCATTTT.

J is TRBJ1-1 and V is TRBV10-3; no firm D call. Germline V gene data show CDR1 as ENHRY and CDR2 as SYGVKD. The CDR3 sequence is 14 residues long. V was pared by 0 bases and J by 0 bases, with 5 bases between. This CDR3 reads CAISESRVNTEAFF. For the CDR3, the DNA is TGTGCCATCAGTGAGTCGAGGGTGAACACTGAAGCTTTCTTT.

This chain joins TRBV25-1 and TRBJ1-1; D unresolved. The V and J ends lost 3 bases and 1 base respectively, with 6 bases between them. The CDR3 is 13 amino acids. In germline, CDR1 is MGHDK, CDR2 SYGVNS. In DNA, the CDR3 is TGTGCCAGCAGTGACCCGAAGAACACTGAAGCTTTCTTT. As protein: CASSDPKNTEAFF.

The chain combines TRBV2 with TRBJ1-5; D is unresolved. Germline CDR1 reads SNHLY; CDR2 reads FYNNEI. The CDR3 has 12 amino acids. The V and J ends lost 6 bases and 3 bases respectively, with 6 bases between them. The CDR3 spells CASRAINQPQHF. DNA of the CDR3: TGTGCCAGCAGGGCCATCAATCAGCCCCAGCATTTT.

The chain links TRBV7-9 to TRBJ1-2, with D perhaps matching TRBD1 (6 bases). The germline CDR1 and CDR2 sequences are SEHNR and FQNEAQ (reference sequence). CDR3 length: 16 amino acids. Trimming left V 5 bases short and J 0 bases short, with 16 bases between. Here the CDR3 reads CASSPMTGQANYGYTF. The CDR3 DNA reads TGTGCCAGCAGCCCCATGACAGGTCAAGCTAACTATGGCTACACCTTC.

This clone was observed a single time. Other DNA sequences within the sample encode an identical CDR3. V is TRBV14 and J is TRBJ1-2; no clear D. This CDR3 region has 13 residues. The V gene's germline CDR1 is SGHDN and CDR2 FVKESK. V was clipped by 0 bases and J by 7 bases, with 9 bases between them. The CDR3 loop is CASSQDPRGGYTF. As DNA, the CDR3 is TGTGCCAGCAGCCAAGACCCTCGGGGTGGCTACACCTTC.

The chain links TRBV7-2 to TRBJ2-2; D possibly corresponds to TRBD1 (5 bases). The V and J ends lost 2 bases and 6 bases respectively, with 16 bases between them. Germline CDR1 is SGHTA and CDR2 is FQGNSA. This CDR3 has 16 residues. CDR3 sequence: CASSLSLPGYAGELFF. The CDR3 nucleotides read TGTGCCAGCAGCTTAAGTTTACCAGGGTACGCCGGGGAGCTGTTTTTT.

The chain joins TRBV6-5 to TRBJ1-3; tentatively, D is TRBD1 (6 bases). Germline CDR1 reads MNHEY; CDR2 reads SVGAGI. CDR3 length: 13 amino acids. V gave up 11 bases and J gave up 4 bases, with 15 bases separating them. The DNA for the CDR3 is TGTGCCGGTCAGGACAGTTTGGGAAACACCATATATTTT. It yields the protein CAGQDSLGNTIYF.

This chain connects TRBV9 to TRBJ1-6; TRBD1 matches 7 bases. Germline CDR1 and CDR2: SGDLS and YYNGEE. J was trimmed by 6 bases and V by 4 bases; bases with no gene match: 4. The CDR3 consists of 14 residues. This CDR3 is CASSMTGFNSPLHF. The CDR3 nucleotides are TGTGCCAGCAGCATGACAGGGTTTAATTCACCCCTCCACTTT.

The chain links TRBV20-1 to TRBJ2-7; D gene uncertain. From germline, CDR1 is DFQATT and CDR2 SNEGSKA (reference sequence). Trimming cost V 3 bases and J 6 bases, with 6 bases left between them. CDR3 length equals 10 residues. For the CDR3, the DNA is TGCAGTGCTAGCAACCCCGAGCAGTACTTC. It yields the protein CSASNPEQYF.